The next 5 T cell receptor beta chains were all read from a single sample in a study of cytotoxic CD8 clonotypes in ibrutinib-treated CLL. Assay used: immunoSEQ multiplex PCR; TCRdb lists only in-frame clones, some missing. In the table there are about 140,000 clones, roughly 77% of which are singletons. This material consisted of PBMCs, taken after 12 months of ibrutinib treatment. The receptors come from a human donor with chronic lymphocytic leukemia.

The chain carries TRBV6-8 and TRBJ1-5; D not resolved. The V end lost 2 bases, the J end lost 6 bases, and 8 bases lay between the germline ends. The V gene's germline CDR1 is MNHGY and CDR2 SAAAGT. CDR3 length: 13 amino acids. The CDR3 loop is CASSYPGSQPQHF. CDR3 DNA sequence: TGTGCCAGCAGTTACCCAGGAAGTCAGCCCCAGCATTTT.

This chain connects TRBV5-4 to TRBJ2-7; no definite D call. V lost 4 bases, J lost 0 bases, and 20 bases lay in between. This CDR3 has 17 residues. The germline gives CDR1 SGHNT, CDR2 YYREEE (reference sequence). The CDR3 bases are TGTGCCAGCAGCGTCGCGTCCGGCAGTTTAATCTCCTACGAGCAGTACTTC. It is translated as CASSVASGSLISYEQYF.

The chain combines TRBV7-8 with TRBJ2-2; TRBD1 or TRBD2 may be the D gene (6 bases each). Trimming shortened V by 11 bases and J by 6 bases, and 22 bases separated the two germline ends. The germline gives CDR1 SGHVS, CDR2 FQNEAQ. The CDR3 is 15 residues long. The CDR3 nucleotides read TGTGCCTCAGCACTAAGGGGGGAAAGGGCCGGGGAGCTGTTTTTT. It codes for CASALRGERAGELFF.

The rearrangement uses TRBV7-2 and TRBJ2-5; perhaps TRBD2 as D (7 bases). The CDR3 runs 13 residues. Germline V gene lookup returns CDR1 SGHTA and CDR2 FQGNSA. CDR3 in amino acids: CATKPGGGETQYF. The CDR3 nucleotides are TGTGCAACAAAACCGGGGGGCGGAGAGACCCAGTACTTC.

The chain combines TRBV2 with TRBJ2-1, with D possibly being TRBD1 or TRBD2 (5 bases each). CDR1 and CDR2 (germline): SNHLY, FYNNEI. V lost 3 bases and J 0 bases, leaving 9 bases between the germline ends. The CDR3 runs to 15 residues. CDR3 in amino acids: CASSESGSSYNEQFF. CDR3 DNA sequence: TGTGCCAGCAGTGAGTCAGGGAGCTCCTACAATGAGCAGTTCTTC.